These 9 T cell receptor beta chains were sequenced from one sample in a study of blood T cell repertoires in COVID-19 (dated by TCRdb to the early 2020s). To prepare the library, the immunoSEQ multiplex PCR assay was applied. Here the immuneACCESS table is served through TCRdb, limited to in-frame sequences with V and J called. Missing clones are a known gap in these copies; in checked studies unresolved V genes cover under half, and the rest lacks a known reason. This sample has fewer than 200,000 clones in its table, and 65% to 85% of those were observed once. 3.6% of the sample comes from the top ten. The sample taken for sequencing was PBMCs or T cells enriched from blood (not recorded which). All receptors come from a woman between 45 and 60 years old in a cohort exposed to, infected with or recovered from COVID-19 (not recorded which).

This clone turned up a few times. The chain carries TRBV21-1 and TRBJ1-5; the table assigns TRBD1, which was not confirmed against the DNA. TRBV21-1 constitutes a pseudogene. CDR3 length: 12 residues. The CDR3 sequence is CASSKYRVPQHF. CDR3 DNA sequence: TGTGCCAGCAGCAAATACAGGGTCCCCCAGCATTTT.

The chain combines TRBV5-1 with TRBJ2-3; D may be TRBD2 (6 bases). Trimming pared 2 bases from V and 11 bases from J, leaving 15 bases between. The CDR3 consists of 13 residues. Germline V gene data show CDR1 as SGHRS and CDR2 as YFSETQ. CDR3 DNA sequence: TGCGCCAGCAGCTTAGTGGAGGGTTGGGAGCAGTATTTT. Encoded protein: CASSLVEGWEQYF.

The rearrangement links TRBV5-1 to TRBJ1-3; maybe TRBD1 (5 bases). Per germline, CDR1 SGHRS and CDR2 YFSETQ. The CDR3 runs 18 residues. The V gene lost 2 bases and the J gene lost 0 bases, with 18 bases spanning the gap. In DNA form, the CDR3 reads TGCGCCAGCAGCTTCACAGGCGCCCCAAGGGACTCTGGAAACACCATATATTTT. It encodes CASSFTGAPRDSGNTIYF.

DNA for the CDR3: TGTGCCAGCAGCTTAACGGGTGTGGGCTCCTTGGGGGCCCAAGAGACCCAGTACTTC. Protein: CASSLTGVGSLGAQETQYF. The chain links TRBV7-3 to TRBJ2-5; tentatively, D is TRBD1 (6 bases). V dropped 0 bases and J dropped 1 base, with 21 bases sitting between them. The CDR3 is made up of 19 amino acids. Germline V gene sequence: CDR1 SGHTA, CDR2 FQGTGA.

V and J are TRBV3-1 (or the pseudogene TRBV3-2) and TRBJ2-1; D gene ambiguous. The CDR3 spans 14 residues. Germline assignment: CDR1 LGHDT and CDR2 YNNKEL (reference sequence). V was shortened by 0 bases and J by 9 bases, with 12 bases between the two germline ends. CDR3 in amino acids: CASSQDRSSAEQFF. Here the CDR3 DNA reads TGTGCCAGCAGCCAAGATAGGAGTTCGGCTGAGCAGTTCTTC.

V gene TRBV6-5 combines with J gene TRBJ1-2; TRBD1 agrees at 7 bases. The V gene end was trimmed by 3 bases and the J gene end by 4 bases; junction bases not matched to a gene: 11. The V gene's germline CDR1 is MNHEY and CDR2 SVGAGI. The CDR3 runs to 16 residues. CDR3 in amino acids: CASSYVRIDRVYGYTF. The CDR3 region has the DNA TGTGCCAGCAGTTATGTTAGGATCGACAGGGTCTATGGCTACACCTTC.

This chain connects TRBV5-4 to TRBJ2-3; TRBD2 might be the D (5 bases). Per germline, CDR1 SGHNT and CDR2 YYREEE (reference sequence). The CDR3 has 16 residues. The V end lost 4 bases, the J end lost 5 bases, and 20 bases lay between the germline ends. CDR3: CASSHGQRQRVDTQYF. CDR3 DNA sequence: TGTGCCAGCAGCCACGGGCAGCGGCAACGTGTAGATACGCAGTATTTT.

The chain is built from TRBV4-1 and TRBJ2-3; D call uncertain. The CDR3 is made up of 17 amino acids. Germline V gives CDR1 MGHRA, CDR2 YSYEKL. V was trimmed by 4 bases and J by 1 base, leaving 18 bases between them. Here the CDR3 reads CASSRLEGTLGTDTQYF. The CDR3 DNA is TGCGCCAGCAGCCGACTCGAAGGAACATTGGGCACAGATACGCAGTATTTT.

This chain joins TRBV5-1 and TRBJ2-3; TRBD1 matches at 9 bases. With V trimmed by 4 bases and J by 1 base, 4 bases remained unmatched. This CDR3 has 15 amino acids. CDR1 and CDR2 from the germline V gene are SGHRS and YFSETQ. The CDR3 loop reads CASSLTGGGTDTQYF. The CDR3 DNA is TGCGCCAGCAGCCTGACAGGGGGTGGCACAGATACGCAGTATTTT.